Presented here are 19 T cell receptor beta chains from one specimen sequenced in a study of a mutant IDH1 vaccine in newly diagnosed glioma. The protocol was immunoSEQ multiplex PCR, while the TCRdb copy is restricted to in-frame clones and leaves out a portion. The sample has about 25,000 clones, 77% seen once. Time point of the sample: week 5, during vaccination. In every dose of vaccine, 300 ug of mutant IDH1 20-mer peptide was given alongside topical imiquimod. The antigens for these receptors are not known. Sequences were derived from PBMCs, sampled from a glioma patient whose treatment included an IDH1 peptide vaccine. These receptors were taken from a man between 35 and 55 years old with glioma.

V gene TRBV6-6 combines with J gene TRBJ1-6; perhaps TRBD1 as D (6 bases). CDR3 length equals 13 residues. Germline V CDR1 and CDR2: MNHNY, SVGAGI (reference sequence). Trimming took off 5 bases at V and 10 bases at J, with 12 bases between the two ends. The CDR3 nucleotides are TGTGCCAGCAGTACACAGGGAGAGTCACCCCTCCACTTT. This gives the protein CASSTQGESPLHF.

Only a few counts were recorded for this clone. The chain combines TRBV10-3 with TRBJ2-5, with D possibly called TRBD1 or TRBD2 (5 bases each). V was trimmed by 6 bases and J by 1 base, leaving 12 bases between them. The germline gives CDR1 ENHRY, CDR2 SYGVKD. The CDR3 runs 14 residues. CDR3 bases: TGTGCCATCAGAGCGGACACTACCCAAGAGACCCAGTACTTC. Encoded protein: CAIRADTTQETQYF.

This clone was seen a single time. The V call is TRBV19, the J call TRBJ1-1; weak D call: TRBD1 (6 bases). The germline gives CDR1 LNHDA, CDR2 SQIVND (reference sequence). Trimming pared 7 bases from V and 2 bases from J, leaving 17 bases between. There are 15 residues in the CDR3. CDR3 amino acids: CASTESSTGNTEAFF. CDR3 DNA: TGTGCCAGTACCGAGTCCTCGACAGGCAACACTGAAGCTTTCTTT.

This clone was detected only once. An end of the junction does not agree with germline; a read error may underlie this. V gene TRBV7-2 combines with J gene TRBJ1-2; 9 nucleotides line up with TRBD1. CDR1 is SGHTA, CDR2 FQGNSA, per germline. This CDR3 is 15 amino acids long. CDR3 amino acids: CASSEGQGANYGYAF. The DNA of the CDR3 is TGTGCCAGCAGCGAGGGACAGGGCGCCAACTATGGCTACGCCTTC. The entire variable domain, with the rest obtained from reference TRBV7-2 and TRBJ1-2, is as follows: GAGVSQSPSNKVTEKGKDVELRCDPISGHTALYWYRQSLGQGLEFLIYFQGNSAPDKSGLPSDRFSAERTGGSVSTLTIQRTQQEDSAVYLCASSEGQGANYGYAFGSGTRLTVV.

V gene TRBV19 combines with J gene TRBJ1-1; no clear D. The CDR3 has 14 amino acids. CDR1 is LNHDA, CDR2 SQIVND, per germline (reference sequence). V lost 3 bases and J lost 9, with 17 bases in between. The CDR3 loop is CASSIGPGALQAFF. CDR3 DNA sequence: TGTGCCAGTAGTATCGGGCCAGGCGCCCTACAAGCTTTCTTT.

CDR3 sequence reads: CASSIFWGQSSGNTIYF. The CDR3 DNA reads as TGTGCCAGTAGTATATTTTGGGGACAGAGCTCTGGAAACACCATATATTTT. This chain connects TRBV19 to TRBJ1-3, with TRBD1 matching 7 bases. The CDR3 spans 17 residues. The J segment lost 0 bases and the V segment lost 2 bases, leaving 7 bases of the junction unmatched. CDR1 and CDR2 from the germline V gene are LNHDA and SQIVND (reference sequence).

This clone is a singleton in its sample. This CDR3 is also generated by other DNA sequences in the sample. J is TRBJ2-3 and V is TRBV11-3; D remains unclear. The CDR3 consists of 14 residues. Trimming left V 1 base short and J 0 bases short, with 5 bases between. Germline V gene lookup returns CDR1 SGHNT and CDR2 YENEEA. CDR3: CASSLGGSTDTQYF. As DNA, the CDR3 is TGTGCCAGCAGCTTAGGAGGCAGCACAGATACGCAGTATTTT.

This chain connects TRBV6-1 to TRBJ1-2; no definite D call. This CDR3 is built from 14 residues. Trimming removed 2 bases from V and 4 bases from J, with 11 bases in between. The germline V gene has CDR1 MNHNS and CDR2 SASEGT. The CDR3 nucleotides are TGTGCCAGCAGTGAATCGCAGAGCTCCTATGGCTACACCTTC. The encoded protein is CASSESQSSYGYTF.

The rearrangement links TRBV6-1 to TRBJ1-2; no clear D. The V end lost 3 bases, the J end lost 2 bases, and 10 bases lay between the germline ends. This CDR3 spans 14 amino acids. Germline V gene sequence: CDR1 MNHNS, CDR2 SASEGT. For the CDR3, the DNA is TGTGCCAGCAGTGAGGTTCGGGGAAACTATGGCTACACCTTC. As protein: CASSEVRGNYGYTF.

The DNA of the CDR3 is TGTGCCAGCAGTCTAGGAGTAGCACTGGGGGTCAATGAGCAGTTCTTC. Amino acids: CASSLGVALGVNEQFF. The gene calls are TRBV11-2 and TRBJ2-1; either TRBD1 or TRBD2 may fit D (5 bases each). CDR1 is SGHAT, CDR2 FQNNGV, per germline. V gave up 6 bases and J gave up 6 bases, with 21 bases separating them. The CDR3 consists of 16 residues.

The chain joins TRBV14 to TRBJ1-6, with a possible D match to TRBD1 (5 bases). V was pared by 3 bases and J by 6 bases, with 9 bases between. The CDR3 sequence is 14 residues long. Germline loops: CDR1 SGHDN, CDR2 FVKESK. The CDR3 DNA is TGTGCCAGCAGCCACAGGGTATTTAATTCACCCCTCCACTTT. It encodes CASSHRVFNSPLHF.

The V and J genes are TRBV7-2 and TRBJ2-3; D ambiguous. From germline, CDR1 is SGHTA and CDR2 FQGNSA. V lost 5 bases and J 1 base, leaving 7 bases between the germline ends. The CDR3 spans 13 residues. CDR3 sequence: CASSPLRTDTQYF. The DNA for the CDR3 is TGTGCCAGCAGCCCATTACGCACAGATACGCAGTATTTT.

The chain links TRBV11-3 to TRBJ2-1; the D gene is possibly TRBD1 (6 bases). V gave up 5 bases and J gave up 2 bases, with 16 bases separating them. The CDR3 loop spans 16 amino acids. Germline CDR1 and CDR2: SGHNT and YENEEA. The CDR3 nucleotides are TGTGCCAGCAGCCTCCGACAGGTGAGCCCCTACAATGAGCAGTTCTTC. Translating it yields CASSLRQVSPYNEQFF. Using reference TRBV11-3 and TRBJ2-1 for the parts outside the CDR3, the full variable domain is EAGVVQSPRYKIIEKKQPVAFWCNPISGHNTLYWYLQNLGQGPELLIRYENEEAVDDSQLPKDRFSAERLKGVDSTLKIQPAELGDSAVYLCASSLRQVSPYNEQFFGPGTRLTVL.

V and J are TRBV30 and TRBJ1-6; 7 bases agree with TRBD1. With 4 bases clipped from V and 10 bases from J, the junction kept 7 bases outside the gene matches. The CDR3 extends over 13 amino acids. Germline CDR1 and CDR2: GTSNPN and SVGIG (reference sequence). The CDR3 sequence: CAWTRQGRSPLHF. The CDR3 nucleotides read TGTGCCTGGACTCGACAGGGTCGATCACCCCTCCACTTT. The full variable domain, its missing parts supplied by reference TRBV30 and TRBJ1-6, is SQTIHQWPATLVQPVGSPLSLECTVEGTSNPNLYWYRQAAGRGLQLLFYSVGIGQISSEVPQNLSASRPQDRQFILSSKKLLLSDSGFYLCAWTRQGRSPLHFGNGTRLTVT.

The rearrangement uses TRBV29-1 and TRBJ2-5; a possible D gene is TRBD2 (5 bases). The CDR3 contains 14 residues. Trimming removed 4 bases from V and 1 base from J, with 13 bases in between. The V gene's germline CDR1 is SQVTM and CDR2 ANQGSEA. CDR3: CSVAEWGAQETQYF. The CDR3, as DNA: TGCAGCGTTGCTGAATGGGGAGCCCAAGAGACCCAGTACTTC.

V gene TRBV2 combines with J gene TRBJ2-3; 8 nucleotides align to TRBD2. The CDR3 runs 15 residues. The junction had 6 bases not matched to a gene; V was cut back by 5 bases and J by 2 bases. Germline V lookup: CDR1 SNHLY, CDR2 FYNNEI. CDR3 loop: CASSREGLVTDTQYF. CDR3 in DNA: TGTGCCAGCAGTCGGGAGGGACTTGTCACAGATACGCAGTATTTT.

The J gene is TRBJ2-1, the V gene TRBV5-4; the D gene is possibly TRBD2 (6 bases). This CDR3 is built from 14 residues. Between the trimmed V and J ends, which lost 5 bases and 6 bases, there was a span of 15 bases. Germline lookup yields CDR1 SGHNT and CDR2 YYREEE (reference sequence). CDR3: CASSYEGLSNEQFF. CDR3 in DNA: TGTGCCAGCAGTTACGAGGGACTCTCCAATGAGCAGTTCTTC. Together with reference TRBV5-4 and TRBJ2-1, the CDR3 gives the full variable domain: ETGVTQSPTHLIKTRGQQVTLRCSSQSGHNTVSWYQQALGQGPQFIFQYYREEENGRGNFPPRFSGLQFPNYSSELNVNALELDDSALYLCASSYEGLSNEQFFGPGTRLTVL.

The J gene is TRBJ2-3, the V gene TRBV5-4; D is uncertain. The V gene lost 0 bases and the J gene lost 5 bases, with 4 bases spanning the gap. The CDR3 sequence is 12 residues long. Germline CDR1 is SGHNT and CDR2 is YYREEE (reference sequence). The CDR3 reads CASSLAGDTQYF. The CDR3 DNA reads TGTGCCAGCAGCTTGGCTGGAGATACGCAGTATTTT.

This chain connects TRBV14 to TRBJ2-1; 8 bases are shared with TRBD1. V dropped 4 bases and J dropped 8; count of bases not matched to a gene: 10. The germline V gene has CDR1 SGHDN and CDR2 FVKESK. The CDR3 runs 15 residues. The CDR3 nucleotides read TGTGCCAGCAGCCGCCGGACAGGGAGGTGGGATGAGCAGTTCTTC. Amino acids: CASSRRTGRWDEQFF.